This T cell receptor beta chain stems from a study of blood T cell repertoires in COVID-19. Study-level background: The origin of the acute and convalescent COVID-19 samples was the United States, Italy and Spain. The analysed material was cDNA or gDNA that came from T cells, B-cell-depleted T cells, or PBMCs.

Germline V gene data show CDR1 as MNHEY and CDR2 as SVGAGI. Trimming took 10 bases from V and 6 from J, leaving 12 bases between them. The CDR3 extends over 12 amino acids. This clone was recorded once. The table came from immunoSEQ multiplex PCR; TCRdb's copy has only in-frame clones and leaves some out. The sample yields around 140,000 clones, approximately 86% seen once. The receptor comes from a man aged 70 or older with acute or convalescent COVID-19. The sequenced sample consisted of peripheral blood. The chain uses TRBV6-5 and TRBJ2-2, with a tentative D call TRBD1 (5 bases). The CDR3 DNA reads as TGTGCCAACCAAGGGGTTTCCGGGGAGCTGTTTTTT. This sequence encodes CANQGVSGELFF.